This T cell receptor (beta chain) was identified in a study of blood T cells in healthy people across ages. Study-level findings and limits: More naive CD4+ cells and higher diversity marked long-lived donors relative to aged donors. The study lacked donor CMV status, which possibly confounded expanded clonotype changes. Samples with more naive T cells showed higher observed beta diversity.

Trimming took 3 bases from V and 0 from J, leaving 12 bases between them. In germline, CDR1 is SGHTA, CDR2 FQGNSA. CDR3 length equals 17 residues. Many counts were recorded for this clonotype. Its antigen remains unknown. The second PCR ran 7 to 11 cycles with a sample-barcoded 5' primer and J-beta primers. Every cDNA was tagged by a template-switch adaptor with 12 random nucleotides. Using its own MiXCR run on the 5' RACE reads, TCRdb lists one record per CDR3 protein. The sample gives about 590,000 distinct CDR3 sequences, 25% to 35% of which show up once; around 16% is in the top ten. Sequencing was carried out using blood. The sequence was collected from a woman aged 80 or over in good health. The chain couples TRBV7-2 to TRBJ2-6; the D is unclear. CDR3 sequence: CASSLGSRISGANVLTF. DNA for the CDR3: TGTGCCAGCAGCTTGGGCTCCCGTATCTCTGGGGCCAACGTCCTGACTTTC. Looking up the rest from reference TRBV7-2 and TRBJ2-6 gives the full variable domain: GAGVSQSPSNKVTEKGKDVELRCDPISGHTALYWYRQSLGQGLEFLIYFQGNSAPDKSGLPSDRFSAERTGGSVSTLTIQRTQQEDSAVYLCASSLGSRISGANVLTFGAGSRLTVL.